What follows are 3 T cell receptor beta chains derived from one specimen sequenced in a study of Ad26.COV2.S vaccination and SARS-CoV-2 variants. The table came from immunoSEQ multiplex PCR; TCRdb's copy has only in-frame clones and leaves some out. This repertoire shows some 400,000 clones, 89% found once; its top ten account for around 2%. Treatment specified: roughly 19 received Ad26.COV2.S at low or high dose, single or two shots; roughly five received placebo; per-sample allocation not given. The investigators took samples on day 63 after the first vaccine or placebo injection. The source was peripheral blood, collected in a trial of Ad26.COV2.S vaccine versus placebo. The origin of the receptors is a person aged 18-60 years who received the Ad26.COV2.S COVID-19 vaccine or a placebo.

This rearrangement joins TRBV19 to TRBJ1-5; D might be TRBD1 (5 bases). This CDR3 is built from 16 residues. Germline CDR1 and CDR2: LNHDA and SQIVND (reference sequence). With 6 bases removed from V and 2 bases from J, the gap between germline ends came to 17 bases. CDR3: CASSQTGGRGNQPQHF. Written as DNA, the CDR3 is TGTGCCAGTAGCCAAACCGGGGGACGGGGCAATCAGCCCCAGCATTTT.

The V and J genes are TRBV15 and TRBJ2-1, with a tentative D call TRBD2 (5 bases). V lost 1 base to trimming and J lost 1 base, with 11 bases between them. CDR1 and CDR2 from the germline V gene are LNHNV and YYDKDF (reference sequence). The CDR3 contains 16 residues. CDR3 bases: TGTGCCACCAGCAGAGCCACCGGGATTTCCTACAATGAGCAGTTCTTC. This codes for CATSRATGISYNEQFF.

V is TRBV28 and J is TRBJ2-5; TRBD2 might be the D (5 bases). Trimming pared 4 bases from V and 11 bases from J, leaving 11 bases between. Germline CDR1 is MDHEN and CDR2 is SYDVKM. This CDR3 has 11 residues. This CDR3 reads CASSSLASQYF. The CDR3 DNA follows: TGTGCCAGCAGTTCCCTAGCAAGTCAGTACTTC.